This TCR beta chain derives from a study of patients and donors after allogeneic stem cell transplantation. TCRdb reprocessed the RT-PCR reads via MiXCR and lists one record per CDR3 protein. The sample carries around 240,000 distinct CDR3 sequences, roughly an eighth recorded once. The CDR3 spans 15 residues. Germline V gene sequence: CDR1 DFQATT, CDR2 SNEGSKA (reference sequence). V lost 3 bases and J lost 7, with 20 bases in between. This clonotype showed up just a few times. The source of this sequence is a human donor who was either an allogeneic HSCT recipient or a stem cell or donor lymphocyte infusion donor (not recorded which). It is not recorded whose cells these are; they may come from a transplant donor. Sequenced input: blood, either unsorted or a sorted T cell fraction (not recorded which). The chain joins TRBV20-1 to TRBJ2-3, with D unclear. For the CDR3, the DNA is TGCAGTGCTAGTCCATTATTTGGTAGCCCAAATACGCAGTATTTT. It translates to CSASPLFGSPNTQYF.